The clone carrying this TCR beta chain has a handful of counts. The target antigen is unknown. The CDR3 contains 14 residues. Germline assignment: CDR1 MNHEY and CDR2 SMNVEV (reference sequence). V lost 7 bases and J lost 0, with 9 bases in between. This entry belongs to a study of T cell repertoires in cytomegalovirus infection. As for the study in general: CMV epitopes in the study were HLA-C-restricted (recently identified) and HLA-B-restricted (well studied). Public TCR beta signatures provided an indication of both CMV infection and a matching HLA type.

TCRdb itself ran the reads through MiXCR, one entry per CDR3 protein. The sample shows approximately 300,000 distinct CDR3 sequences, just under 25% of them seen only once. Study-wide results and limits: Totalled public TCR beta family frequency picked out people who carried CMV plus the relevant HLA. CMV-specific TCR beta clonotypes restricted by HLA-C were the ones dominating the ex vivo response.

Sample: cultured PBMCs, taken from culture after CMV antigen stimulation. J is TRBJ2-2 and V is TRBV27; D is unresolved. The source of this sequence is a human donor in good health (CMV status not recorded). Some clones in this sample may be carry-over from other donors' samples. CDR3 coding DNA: TGTGCCAGCAATACCCACGCGAACACCGGGGAGCTGTTTTTT. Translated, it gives CASNTHANTGELFF.